The 21 T cell receptor beta chains presented below share a single source sample, sequenced in a study of blood T cell repertoires in COVID-19. Data came from immunoSEQ multiplex PCR; TCRdb stores just in-frame clones and leaves some out. The sample records about 77,000 clones, around 88% being singletons. The sequenced sample was peripheral blood. These TCRs come from a woman older than 75 with acute or convalescent COVID-19.

The V and J genes are TRBV5-6 and TRBJ2-1; D possibly corresponds to TRBD1 (6 bases). The V end lost 3 bases, the J end lost 7 bases, and 14 bases lay between the germline ends. CDR3 length equals 14 residues. Germline V lookup: CDR1 SGHDT, CDR2 YYEEEE. CDR3 in amino acids: CASSWGPWGNEQFF. As DNA, the CDR3 is TGTGCCAGCAGCTGGGGGCCATGGGGAAATGAGCAGTTCTTC.

The rearrangement joins TRBV28 to TRBJ2-1; 7 bases are a match to TRBD2. Germline V gene sequence: CDR1 MDHEN, CDR2 SYDVKM. V was pared by 4 bases and J by 10 bases, with 10 bases of the junction left unmatched. This CDR3 region has 14 residues. The CDR3 DNA is TGTGCCAGCAGTTCCTGGGAGGGGTCGGGAGAGCAGTTCTTC. This codes for CASSSWEGSGEQFF.

This clone was detected once. This chain links TRBV20-1 with TRBJ2-3; TRBD2 is a possible D gene (5 bases). The CDR3 length is 13 residues. Germline assignment: CDR1 DFQATT and CDR2 SNEGSKA (reference sequence). The V and J ends lost 3 bases and 2 bases respectively, with 9 bases between them. The CDR3 is CSASASLTDTQYF. DNA of the CDR3: TGCAGTGCTAGTGCTAGCCTCACAGATACGCAGTATTTT.

The chain has TRBV18 and TRBJ1-2, with 7 bases matching TRBD1. After removal of 0 bases from V and 9 bases from J, the junction contained 7 bases not matched to a gene. The CDR3 covers 14 residues. Germline V lookup: CDR1 KGHSH, CDR2 LQKENI. CDR3 region: CASSPPRQGLRYTF. CDR3 bases: TGTGCCAGCTCACCACCCCGACAGGGCCTCCGCTACACCTTC.

This chain joins TRBV7-8 and TRBJ1-6; TRBD1 agrees at 7 bases. The germline CDR1 and CDR2 sequences are SGHVS and FQNEAQ. The CDR3 is 16 residues long. V dropped 4 bases and J dropped 0; count of bases not matched to a gene: 3. In DNA, the CDR3 is TGTGCCAGCAGCTACAGGGGTGGCTCCTATAATTCACCCCTCCACTTT. The encoded protein is CASSYRGGSYNSPLHF.

This clone has only a few counts. The V and J genes are TRBV5-1 and TRBJ2-3; 7 bases are a match to TRBD2. After removal of 1 base from V and 3 bases from J, the junction contained 5 bases not matched to a gene. This CDR3 is 15 amino acids long. Germline CDR1 and CDR2: SGHRS and YFSETQ. The CDR3 region is CASSLPSGETDTQYF. Here the CDR3 DNA reads TGCGCCAGCAGCTTGCCTAGCGGAGAGACAGATACGCAGTATTTT.

The V and J genes are TRBV30 and TRBJ2-2; TRBD2 is a possible D gene (6 bases). Germline CDR1 is GTSNPN and CDR2 is SVGIG (reference sequence). The V gene lost 3 bases and the J gene lost 2 bases, with 16 bases spanning the gap. CDR3 length: 16 residues. The CDR3 protein is CAWRYGGMGNTGELFF. DNA for the CDR3: TGTGCCTGGAGATACGGGGGAATGGGTAACACCGGGGAGCTGTTTTTT. The whole variable domain, filled in from reference TRBV30 and TRBJ2-2, reads SQTIHQWPATLVQPVGSPLSLECTVEGTSNPNLYWYRQAAGRGLQLLFYSVGIGQISSEVPQNLSASRPQDRQFILSSKKLLLSDSGFYLCAWRYGGMGNTGELFFGEGSRLTVL.

The chain is built from TRBV19 and TRBJ2-3; 8 nucleotides match TRBD2. Germline CDR1 is LNHDA and CDR2 is SQIVND (reference sequence). The CDR3 covers 15 residues. V shed 4 bases and J 2 bases; nucleotides not matched to a gene: 5. CDR3 amino acids: CASSTLAASTDTQYF. For the CDR3, the DNA is TGTGCCAGTAGTACACTAGCGGCATCCACAGATACGCAGTATTTT.

The chain has TRBV12-3 or TRBV12-4 and TRBJ2-7; a possible D gene is TRBD1 (6 bases). Trimming removed 10 bases at V and 3 bases at J, with 16 bases between. The CDR3 extends over 13 amino acids. CDR3 DNA sequence: TGTGCCATTACCTTGGGGACAAACTACGAGCAGTACTTC. It is translated as CAITLGTNYEQYF.

This chain joins TRBV4-1 and TRBJ2-1; tentative D call: TRBD2 (6 bases). Trimming took 2 bases from V and 4 from J, leaving 12 bases between them. The CDR3 contains 15 residues. Germline V CDR1 and CDR2: MGHRA, YSYEKL. The CDR3 sequence: CASSQISGEYNEQFF. CDR3 DNA: TGCGCCAGCAGCCAAATTTCGGGGGAATACAATGAGCAGTTCTTC.

This clone was picked up a small number of times. The V gene is TRBV25-1, the J gene TRBJ2-5, with D maybe TRBD2 (6 bases). The V and J ends lost 4 bases and 1 base respectively, with 16 bases between them. Looked up from germline, CDR1 is MGHDK and CDR2 is SYGVNS. The CDR3 is 16 residues long. CDR3 loop: CASSARTGRIQETQYF. CDR3 bases: TGTGCCAGCAGTGCCCGAACCGGGAGAATCCAAGAGACCCAGTACTTC.

The chain is built from TRBV19 and TRBJ1-1, with D maybe TRBD1 (6 bases). Germline assignment: CDR1 LNHDA and CDR2 SQIVND (reference sequence). V was clipped by 5 bases and J by 1 base, with 11 bases between them. The CDR3 contains 14 residues. The CDR3 bases are TGTGCCAGTAGTGCCGGACAGAAGAACACTGAAGCTTTCTTT. Translating it yields CASSAGQKNTEAFF. Full variable domain (outside the CDR3, taken from reference TRBV19 and TRBJ1-1): DGGITQSPKYLFRKEGQNVTLSCEQNLNHDAMYWYRQDPGQGLRLIYYSQIVNDFQKGDIAEGYSVSREKKESFPLTVTSAQKNPTAFYLCASSAGQKNTEAFFGQGTRLTVV.

The chain uses TRBV19 and TRBJ1-3; D not certain. Per the germline V gene, CDR1 is LNHDA and CDR2 is SQIVND (reference sequence). The CDR3 loop spans 13 amino acids. Trimming removed 4 bases from V and 0 bases from J, with 4 bases in between. The CDR3 reads CASSNLSGNTIYF. The CDR3 nucleotides are TGTGCCAGTAGTAATCTCTCTGGAAACACCATATATTTT. The full variable domain, in which reference TRBV19 and TRBJ1-3 provide the parts outside the CDR3, is DGGITQSPKYLFRKEGQNVTLSCEQNLNHDAMYWYRQDPGQGLRLIYYSQIVNDFQKGDIAEGYSVSREKKESFPLTVTSAQKNPTAFYLCASSNLSGNTIYFGEGSWLTVV.

V usage is TRBV7-6 and J usage is TRBJ2-2; a weak D match, TRBD2 (6 bases). V was cut by 5 bases and J by 4 bases, with 14 bases left in between. There are 15 residues in the CDR3. Germline V lookup: CDR1 SGHVS, CDR2 FNYEAQ. The CDR3 nucleotides are TGTGCCAGCAGCGCCAGGGTCGGGGGCACCGGGGAGCTGTTTTTT. This gives the protein CASSARVGGTGELFF.

The chain is built from TRBV9 and TRBJ2-7; D perhaps matches TRBD2 (7 bases). Per the germline V gene, CDR1 is SGDLS and CDR2 is YYNGEE. The CDR3 is 17 amino acids. Trimming took 0 bases from V and 6 from J, leaving 22 bases between them. The CDR3 DNA is TGTGCCAGCAGCGTAGGAGAAGGGGGAGGGATCCGTACCGAGCAGTACTTC. It yields the protein CASSVGEGGGIRTEQYF.

The chain couples TRBV18 to TRBJ1-4, with 8 bases fitting TRBD1. This CDR3 has 14 amino acids. V gave up 3 bases and J gave up 3 bases; unmatched junction bases: 0. Germline values: CDR1 KGHSH, CDR2 LQKENI. The CDR3 loop reads CASSPTGANEKLFF. The CDR3 DNA follows: TGTGCCAGCTCACCGACAGGGGCTAATGAAAAACTGTTTTTT. Full variable domain (remainder filled in from reference TRBV18 and TRBJ1-4): NAGVMQNPRHLVRRRGQEARLRCSPMKGHSHVYWYRQLPEEGLKFMVYLQKENIIDESGMPKERFSAEFPKEGPSILRIQQVVRGDSAAYFCASSPTGANEKLFFGSGTQLSVL.

This clone was recorded once. The rearrangement uses TRBV4-2 and TRBJ1-5; possible D gene TRBD1, 5 bases. Deletions cut 0 bases from V and 6 bases from J, with 18 bases between. This CDR3 has 17 residues. Germline lookup yields CDR1 LGHNA and CDR2 YNFKEQ. The DNA of the CDR3 is TGTGCCAGCAGCCAAGATCTTCGGGGGAATGGAATTCAGCCCCAGCATTTT. This encodes CASSQDLRGNGIQPQHF.

This chain connects TRBV5-1 to TRBJ2-2, with TRBD2 as a possible D gene (6 bases). V lost 0 bases and J 5 bases, leaving 8 bases between the germline ends. The CDR3 sequence is 14 residues long. From germline, CDR1 is SGHRS and CDR2 YFSETQ. This chain's CDR3 is CASSLEAGTGELFF. DNA for the CDR3: TGCGCCAGCAGCTTGGAGGCGGGAACCGGGGAGCTGTTTTTT.

The genes are TRBV9 and TRBJ1-1; 11 bases agree with TRBD1. J lost 9 bases, V lost 2 bases, and 3 bases had no gene match. From germline, CDR1 is SGDLS and CDR2 YYNGEE. This CDR3 contains 13 residues. For the CDR3, the DNA is TGTGCCAGCAGCGTCGGACAGGGGGCCCAAGCTTTCTTT. Its protein product is CASSVGQGAQAFF.

The chain has TRBV4-3 and TRBJ1-5; a possible D gene is TRBD1 (5 bases). Trimming cost V 3 bases and J 7 bases, with 19 bases left between them. The CDR3 length is 16 residues. CDR1 is LGHNA, CDR2 YSLEER, per germline. In nucleotides, the CDR3 is TGCGCCAGCAGCCAGAATTGGGGCGGCCTTGGGCAGCCCCAGCATTTT. It yields the protein CASSQNWGGLGQPQHF.

The chain is built from TRBV25-1 and TRBJ1-1; TRBD1 agrees at 7 bases. V was pared by 5 bases and J by 4 bases, with 4 bases of the junction left unmatched. Germline V gives CDR1 MGHDK, CDR2 SYGVNS. The CDR3 totals 13 residues. Here the CDR3 reads CASSKQGSTEAFF. For the CDR3, the DNA is TGTGCCAGCAGTAAACAGGGGAGCACTGAAGCTTTCTTT.